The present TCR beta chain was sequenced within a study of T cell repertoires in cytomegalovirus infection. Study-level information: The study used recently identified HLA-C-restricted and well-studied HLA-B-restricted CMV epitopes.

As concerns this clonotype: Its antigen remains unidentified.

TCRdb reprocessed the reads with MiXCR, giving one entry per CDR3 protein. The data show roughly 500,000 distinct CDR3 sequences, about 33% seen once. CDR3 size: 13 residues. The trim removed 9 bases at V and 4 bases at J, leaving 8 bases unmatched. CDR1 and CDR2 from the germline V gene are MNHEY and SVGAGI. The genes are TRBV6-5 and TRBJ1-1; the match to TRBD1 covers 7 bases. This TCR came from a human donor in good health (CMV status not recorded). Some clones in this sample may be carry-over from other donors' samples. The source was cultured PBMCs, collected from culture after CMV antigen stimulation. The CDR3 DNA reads TGTGCCAGTTGGGACAGAGGAAGCACTGAAGCTTTCTTT. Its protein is CASWDRGSTEAFF.